This T cell receptor beta chain comes out of a study of cytomegalovirus exposure and HLA in healthy donors. Study information: HLA-typed donors contributed around 88 million unique TCRs, which were held in an early data release.

V shed 5 bases and J 3 bases; nucleotides not matched to a gene: 9. Per the germline V gene, CDR1 is GTSNPN and CDR2 is SVGIG (reference sequence). The CDR3 covers 14 residues. Regarding this clone: Its antigen is unidentified.

Study-level points and caveats: Analysis performed later found over 15,000 TCR beta sequences associated with HLA alleles at 0.05 false discovery rate.

PCR involved 60 Vbeta and 13 Jbeta primers. TCRdb's copy holds only in-frame clones and misses some; the assay was immunoSEQ multiplex PCR. The data hold approximately 200,000 clones, with 82% observed a single time. The sequenced sample was PBMCs. The chain combines TRBV30 with TRBJ1-2; 7 positions agree with TRBD1. This clonotype originated in a woman aged 45-65 years in good health and CMV-seropositive. In DNA, the CDR3 is TGTGCCTGGGACCCGGGGGACAGACACTATGGCTACACCTTC. Its protein is CAWDPGDRHYGYTF.